This T cell receptor (beta chain) was documented in a study of T-cell reconstitution after alpha-beta-depleted transplantation in children. Study findings and constraints: Expanded graft clones, several hundred of them, were reportedly the source of alpha-beta T cells about two months after transplant.

The sample holds many counts of this clonotype. The antigen remains undetermined. During its preparation, the TCRbeta library received unique molecular identifiers. Each CDR3 protein is one row after TCRdb ran MiXCR on the PCR reads. The data hold some 200,000 distinct CDR3 sequences, with 6.3% observed a single time. The CDR3 has 16 amino acids. Germline V lookup: CDR1 SGHDT, CDR2 YYEEEE. The V segment lost 0 bases and the J segment 5 bases; nucleotides outside the gene matches: 10. This chain uses TRBV5-6 with TRBJ1-1; TRBD1 agrees at 7 bases. The material was PBMCs, obtained before TCRalphabeta/CD19-depleted stem cell transplant. This clonotype was obtained from a girl under three years old with combined immunodeficiency, due to receive a stem cell transplant. CDR3 nucleotides: TGTGCCAGCAGCTTGGTCGGGACAGCCATCGGTACTGAAGCTTTCTTT. Its protein product is CASSLVGTAIGTEAFF.